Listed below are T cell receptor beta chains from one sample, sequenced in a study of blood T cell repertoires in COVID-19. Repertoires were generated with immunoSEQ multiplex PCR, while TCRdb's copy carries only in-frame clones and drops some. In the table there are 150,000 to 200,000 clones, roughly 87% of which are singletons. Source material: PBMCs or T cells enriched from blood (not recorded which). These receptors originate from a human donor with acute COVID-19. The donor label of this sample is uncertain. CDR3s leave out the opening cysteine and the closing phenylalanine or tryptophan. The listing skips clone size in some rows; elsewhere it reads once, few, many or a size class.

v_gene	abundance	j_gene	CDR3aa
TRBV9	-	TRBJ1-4	ASSVAGGVFEKLF
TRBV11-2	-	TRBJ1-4	ASSSIGDNEKLF
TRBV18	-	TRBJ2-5	ASSLRDSQETQY
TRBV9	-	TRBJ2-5	ASSDLAGGQETQY
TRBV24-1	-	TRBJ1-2	ATSDPGQVNGYT
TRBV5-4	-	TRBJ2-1	ATRTTGGHYNEQF
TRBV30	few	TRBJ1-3	AWKQGAGNTIY
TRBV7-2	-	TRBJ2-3	ASSLSGGGASTDTQY
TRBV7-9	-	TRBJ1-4	ASSLGRGSEKLF
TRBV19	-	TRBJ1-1	ASSIVPQGNTEAF
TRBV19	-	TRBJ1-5	ASSTPNFQPQH
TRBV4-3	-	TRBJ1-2	ASSQDRTVANYGYT
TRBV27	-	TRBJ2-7	ASSLGAEQY
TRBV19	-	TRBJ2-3	ASSPQEGALFTDTQY
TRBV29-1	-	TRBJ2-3	SVVPWGGKTDTQY
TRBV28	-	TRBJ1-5	ASSLVDRPQH
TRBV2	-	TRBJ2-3	ASTGHLTDTQY
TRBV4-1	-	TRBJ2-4	ASSQGRVAGAKNIQY
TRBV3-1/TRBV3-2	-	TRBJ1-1	ASSQGRVGQGNTEAF
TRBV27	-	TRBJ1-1	ASSAGHSNTEAF
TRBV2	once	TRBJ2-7	ASTGTISYEQY
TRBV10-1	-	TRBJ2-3	ASRPSGGPMDTQY
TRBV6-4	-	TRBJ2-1	ASSLLAGMENEQF
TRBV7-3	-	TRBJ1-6	ASSVQGANSPLH
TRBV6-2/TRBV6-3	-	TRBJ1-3	ASSDGQVDTIY
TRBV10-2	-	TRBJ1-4	ASSETEEKLF